This entry lists 6 T cell receptor beta chains sequenced from one sample in a study of blood T cell repertoires in COVID-19. Sequencing was performed with immunoSEQ multiplex PCR; in TCRdb, only in-frame clones are kept and a portion is missing. The sample lists around 260,000 clones, approximately 88% occurring once. Sample: peripheral blood. The origin of the receptors is a human donor in a cohort sampled during active COVID-19.

J is TRBJ1-3 and V is TRBV29-1; D remains unclear. Looked up from germline, CDR1 is SQVTM and CDR2 is ANQGSEA. This CDR3 is built from 12 residues. Deletions cut 3 bases from V and 4 bases from J, with 7 bases between. In nucleotides, the CDR3 is TGCAGCGTTGATGGGCAGGGAAACACCATATATTTT. Residues: CSVDGQGNTIYF.

In regard to this clone: This specimen includes other DNA sequences encoding the same CDR3. The chain combines TRBV19 with TRBJ2-5; D is unresolved. V gave up 2 bases and J gave up 4 bases, with 5 bases separating them. The germline V gene encodes CDR1 LNHDA and CDR2 SQIVND (reference sequence). This CDR3 comprises 12 residues. CDR3: CASSIRGETQYF. The CDR3 bases are TGTGCCAGTAGTATAAGAGGAGAGACCCAGTACTTC.

This chain links TRBV20-1 with TRBJ2-7; no definite D call. The V gene lost 8 bases and the J gene lost 2 bases, with 10 bases spanning the gap. The CDR3 has 11 residues. Per germline, CDR1 DFQATT and CDR2 SNEGSKA (reference sequence). CDR3 DNA: TGCAGTTTAGCCCGTACCTACGAGCAGTACTTC. This codes for CSLARTYEQYF.

The chain joins TRBV5-1 to TRBJ2-7, with TRBD2 identical over 9 bases. The V segment lost 4 bases and the J segment 6 bases; nucleotides outside the gene matches: 20. The CDR3 spans 18 residues. Germline CDR1 reads SGHRS; CDR2 reads YFSETQ. CDR3 DNA: TGCGCCAGCAGCGTTGCGCCGATGTTAGCGGGGGTTACCCTCGAGCAGTACTTC. This translates into CASSVAPMLAGVTLEQYF.

This chain uses TRBV19 with TRBJ1-1, with D uncertain. This CDR3 comprises 13 residues. The V gene lost 7 bases and the J gene lost 10 bases, with 19 bases spanning the gap. Per germline, CDR1 LNHDA and CDR2 SQIVND (reference sequence). For the CDR3, the DNA is TGTGCCAGTACCCGGACGGGAGGGTCAAGAGCTTTCTTT. Its translation: CASTRTGGSRAFF.

The J gene is TRBJ1-1, the V gene TRBV7-8, with 9 positions matching TRBD1. V was pared by 6 bases and J by 5 bases, with 10 bases of the junction left unmatched. This CDR3 is 15 amino acids long. Germline lookup yields CDR1 SGHVS and CDR2 FQNEAQ. In DNA form, the CDR3 reads TGTGCCAGCAGATCCGGGACAGGGAGGTATACTGAAGCTTTCTTT. This codes for CASRSGTGRYTEAFF.